The 29 T cell receptor beta chains listed next were all sequenced from one sample in a study of blood T cell repertoires in COVID-19. The assay was immunoSEQ multiplex PCR, and TCRdb's table has in-frame clones only and misses some. The sample contains about 400,000 clones, around nine tenths of which appear only once. Sequenced sample: PBMCs or T cells enriched from blood (not recorded which). The receptors come from a woman aged 25-40 years who had recovered from COVID-19.

V and J are TRBV6-5 and TRBJ2-1; 10 nucleotides align to TRBD1. The CDR3 length is 15 residues. V lost 6 bases and J lost 10; bases outside the gene matches: 12. Per the germline V gene, CDR1 is MNHEY and CDR2 is SVGAGI. The chain's CDR3 is CASRGPGQGRREQFF. The CDR3 DNA reads TGTGCCAGCAGGGGTCCGGGACAGGGGCGGAGGGAGCAGTTCTTC.

This clone is a singleton in its sample. The genes are TRBV7-6 and TRBJ2-2, with 7 bases aligning to TRBD2. Looked up from germline, CDR1 is SGHVS and CDR2 is FNYEAQ. Trimming cost V 7 bases and J 0 bases; bases outside gene matches: 8. The CDR3 length is 16 residues. The CDR3 bases are TGTGCCAGCACCCAGCTGGCGGGAGCGAACACCGGGGAGCTGTTTTTT. This sequence encodes CASTQLAGANTGELFF.

The chain employs TRBV18 and TRBJ1-5; 7 bases map to TRBD1. The J segment lost 0 bases and the V segment lost 8 bases, leaving 7 bases of the junction unmatched. Looked up from germline, CDR1 is KGHSH and CDR2 is LQKENI. CDR3 length equals 15 residues. CDR3: CASRDSGFSNQPQHF. The CDR3 DNA is TGTGCCAGCCGGGACAGCGGTTTTAGCAATCAGCCCCAGCATTTT.

The chain carries TRBV11-2 and TRBJ2-5; 8 nucleotides line up with TRBD2. Germline trimming cut 3 bases from V and 4 bases from J; bases unmatched to any gene: 7. Germline values: CDR1 SGHAT, CDR2 FQNNGV. The CDR3 is 15 amino acids. CDR3 bases: TGTGCCAGCAGCTTTCGGTCGGCGGGAGGAGAGACCCAGTACTTC. It translates to CASSFRSAGGETQYF.

The chain has TRBV5-1 and TRBJ1-2; D remains ambiguous. V lost 4 bases and J lost 6, with 10 bases in between. The germline V gene has CDR1 SGHRS and CDR2 YFSETQ. The CDR3 consists of 12 residues. CDR3 sequence (DNA): TGCGCCAGCAGCCTCAACAGAAATGGCTACACCTTC. Translating gives CASSLNRNGYTF. The full variable domain, completed using reference TRBV5-1 and TRBJ1-2, is KAGVTQTPRYLIKTRGQQVTLSCSPISGHRSVSWYQQTPGQGLQFLFEYFSETQRNKGNFPGRFSGRQFSNSRSEMNVSTLELGDSALYLCASSLNRNGYTFGSGTRLTVV.

This chain links TRBV6-5 with TRBJ2-7, with D unclear. Between the trimmed V and J ends, which lost 5 bases and 1 base, there was a span of 3 bases. Germline CDR1 MNHEY, CDR2 SVGAGI. The CDR3 is 11 amino acids. The CDR3 DNA follows: TGTGCCAGCAGTCCATCCTACGAGCAGTACTTC. Translation gives CASSPSYEQYF.

V is TRBV19 and J is TRBJ1-4; 9 bases match TRBD1. Per germline, CDR1 LNHDA and CDR2 SQIVND (reference sequence). This CDR3 region has 14 residues. V shed 9 bases and J 7 bases; nucleotides not matched to a gene: 9. DNA of the CDR3: TGTGCCAGCGGGGATCCGGGACAGGGTGAAAAACTGTTTTTT. It codes for CASGDPGQGEKLFF.

In this sample, this clone turned up many times. In nucleotides, the CDR3 is TGTGCCATCAGAGACGGCCGGAGGGGGAACACTGAAGCTTTCTTT. Its translation: CAIRDGRRGNTEAFF. The chain combines TRBV10-3 with TRBJ1-1, with D possibly matching TRBD1 (5 bases). Between the trimmed V and J ends, which lost 6 bases and 1 base, there was a span of 15 bases. CDR1 and CDR2 (germline): ENHRY, SYGVKD. CDR3 size: 15 residues.

The J gene is TRBJ1-6, the V gene TRBV19, with D unresolved. The CDR3 has 16 amino acids. Germline V gene sequence: CDR1 LNHDA, CDR2 SQIVND (reference sequence). V lost 4 bases to trimming and J lost 10 bases, with 20 bases between them. CDR3: CASSTLLSGLGSPLHF. Written as DNA, the CDR3 is TGTGCCAGTAGTACCCTCTTGTCCGGCCTGGGCTCACCCCTCCACTTT.

This chain joins TRBV27 and TRBJ2-2; perhaps TRBD1 as D (5 bases). This CDR3 spans 15 amino acids. V was cut by 0 bases and J by 8 bases, with 13 bases left in between. The germline gives CDR1 MNHEY, CDR2 SMNVEV (reference sequence). DNA of the CDR3: TGTGCCAGCAGTTTATCTCCCGGCAGGGTGGGGGAGCTGTTTTTT. Its protein product is CASSLSPGRVGELFF.

The chain joins TRBV12-5 to TRBJ2-7, with TRBD1 matching 10 bases. The J segment lost 3 bases and the V segment lost 5 bases, leaving 4 bases of the junction unmatched. The CDR3 spans 14 residues. The germline V gene encodes CDR1 LGHNT and CDR2 FRNRAP. CDR3: CASGTGTGVYEQYF. The CDR3 DNA follows: TGTGCTAGTGGTACCGGGACAGGGGTCTACGAGCAGTACTTC.

V and J are TRBV3-1 (or the pseudogene TRBV3-2) and TRBJ2-1, with 8 bases matching TRBD2. V was pared by 1 base and J by 6 bases, with 5 bases of the junction left unmatched. Per germline, CDR1 LGHDT and CDR2 YNNKEL (reference sequence). This CDR3 spans 15 amino acids. The CDR3 spells CASSQAGTRSNEQFF. CDR3 nucleotide sequence: TGTGCCAGCAGCCAAGCTGGGACTAGAAGCAATGAGCAGTTCTTC.

This clone was recorded once. This chain links TRBV15 with TRBJ2-1; 12 nucleotides align to TRBD1. This CDR3 contains 14 residues. Trimming took 5 bases from V and 6 from J; bases not matched to a gene: 2. Germline values: CDR1 LNHNV, CDR2 YYDKDF (reference sequence). The CDR3 DNA is TGTGCCACCAGCGGGGACAGGGGGCGCAATGAGCAGTTCTTC. Amino acids: CATSGDRGRNEQFF.

This chain links TRBV5-1 with TRBJ2-2; TRBD2 agrees at 8 bases. Unmatched junction bases numbered 2, after V lost 2 bases and J lost 8 bases. CDR3 size: 13 residues. The V gene's germline CDR1 is SGHRS and CDR2 YFSETQ. CDR3 loop: CASSLLAVGELFF. The DNA for the CDR3 is TGCGCCAGCAGCTTACTAGCGGTTGGGGAGCTGTTTTTT.

The genes are TRBV12-3 or TRBV12-4 and TRBJ1-1; maybe TRBD1 (6 bases). Deletions cut 6 bases from V and 1 base from J, with 9 bases between. The CDR3 is made up of 13 amino acids. As DNA, the CDR3 is TGTGCCAGCAGCAACAGGGCGAACACTGAAGCTTTCTTT. This translates into CASSNRANTEAFF.

The V and J genes are TRBV5-8 and TRBJ2-2, with no clear D. Germline assignment: CDR1 SGHTS and CDR2 YDEGEE. V was shortened by 1 base and J by 5 bases, with 9 bases between the two germline ends. This CDR3 has 14 residues. CDR3 bases: TGTGCCAGCAGCTTGTTGTTGTTAACCGGGGAGCTGTTTTTT. Translated: CASSLLLLTGELFF.

V usage is TRBV14 and J usage is TRBJ2-7; 7 bases are a match to TRBD1. V dropped 4 bases and J dropped 4; count of bases not matched to a gene: 7. The CDR3 is 14 amino acids. CDR1 is SGHDN and CDR2 is FVKESK in the germline V gene. DNA for the CDR3: TGTGCCAGCAGCCGCCACAGGGGCCGTTACGAGCAGTACTTC. This sequence encodes CASSRHRGRYEQYF.

The gene calls are TRBV18 and TRBJ2-3; TRBD2 is a possible D gene (6 bases). The CDR3 is made up of 16 amino acids. Germline V lookup: CDR1 KGHSH, CDR2 LQKENI. V lost 5 bases and J 6 bases, leaving 21 bases between the germline ends. CDR3 residues: CASSTIAGGLGDTQYF. DNA for the CDR3: TGTGCCAGCTCAACGATCGCTGGGGGGTTAGGGGATACGCAGTATTTT.

This clone is a singleton in its sample. This chain connects TRBV10-3 to TRBJ2-7; 8 bases map to TRBD2. Germline values: CDR1 ENHRY, CDR2 SYGVKD. The CDR3 has 11 residues. V lost 11 bases, J lost 1 base, and 1 base stayed unmatched. The CDR3, as DNA: TGTGCCTGCGGGGGGTCCTACGAGCAGTACTTC. This encodes CACGGSYEQYF.

V gene TRBV19 combines with J gene TRBJ2-1; possibly TRBD2 for D (6 bases). CDR3 length: 16 amino acids. Germline V gives CDR1 LNHDA, CDR2 SQIVND (reference sequence). V was trimmed by 3 bases and J by 0 bases, leaving 12 bases between them. CDR3 sequence (DNA): TGTGCCAGTAGTATTGGGACTGCGAGCTCCTACAATGAGCAGTTCTTC. It specifies CASSIGTASSYNEQFF. Full variable domain (missing parts from reference TRBV19 and TRBJ2-1): DGGITQSPKYLFRKEGQNVTLSCEQNLNHDAMYWYRQDPGQGLRLIYYSQIVNDFQKGDIAEGYSVSREKKESFPLTVTSAQKNPTAFYLCASSIGTASSYNEQFFGPGTRLTVL.

J is TRBJ1-2 and V is TRBV29-1; D is unclear. The ends were cut back, 4 bases at V and 6 bases at J, with 6 bases in the middle. The CDR3 runs 10 residues. Germline loops: CDR1 SQVTM, CDR2 ANQGSEA. This CDR3 is CSVGENGYTF. The CDR3 DNA is TGCAGCGTTGGGGAGAATGGCTACACCTTC.

This chain uses TRBV7-9 with TRBJ2-2; TRBD2 aligns across 8 bases. Germline V gene sequence: CDR1 SEHNR, CDR2 FQNEAQ (reference sequence). The CDR3 has 14 amino acids. V gave up 0 bases and J gave up 7 bases; unmatched junction bases: 1. The CDR3 here is CASSLALAGGELFF. Written as DNA, the CDR3 is TGTGCCAGCAGCTTAGCGCTAGCGGGCGGGGAGCTGTTTTTT.

The chain links TRBV5-4 to TRBJ2-7, with D perhaps matching TRBD1 (5 bases). This CDR3 has 16 amino acids. Trimming cost V 5 bases and J 5 bases, with 23 bases left between them. The germline CDR1 and CDR2 sequences are SGHNT and YYREEE (reference sequence). The CDR3 DNA sequence: TGTGCCAGCAGTCTCTCCTTAGGACCAACAGGAGACGAGCAGTACTTC. As protein: CASSLSLGPTGDEQYF.

The J gene is TRBJ2-3, the V gene TRBV27, with TRBD2 as a possible D gene (6 bases). The CDR3 contains 16 residues. V was clipped by 6 bases and J by 1 base, with 17 bases between them. CDR1 and CDR2 (germline): MNHEY, SMNVEV (reference sequence). The CDR3 DNA reads TGTGCCAGCAGCCGGCTAGCGCCAGAGGGCACAGATACGCAGTATTTT. This gives the protein CASSRLAPEGTDTQYF.

The chain is built from TRBV4-1 and TRBJ1-5; tentatively, D is TRBD1 (5 bases). Germline V gene lookup returns CDR1 MGHRA and CDR2 YSYEKL. The CDR3 runs to 14 residues. V was cut by 6 bases and J by 7 bases, with 16 bases left in between. The CDR3 DNA is TGCGCCAGCAGGTCCCAGGGAGGAAGCCAGCCCCAGCATTTT. This codes for CASRSQGGSQPQHF.

The chain uses TRBV4-3 and TRBJ2-2; 9 bases align to TRBD1. Looked up from germline, CDR1 is LGHNA and CDR2 is YSLEER. V was clipped by 1 base and J by 3 bases; unmatched bases: 3. The CDR3 has 16 residues. CDR3 in DNA: TGCGCCAGCAGCCAAGGAACAGGGGGCTACACCGGGGAGCTGTTTTTT. This translates into CASSQGTGGYTGELFF.

The chain has TRBV29-1 and TRBJ2-1; the match to TRBD2 covers 9 bases. The V gene's germline CDR1 is SQVTM and CDR2 ANQGSEA. The length of the CDR3 is 18 residues. The V and J ends lost 0 bases and 2 bases, in that order; junction bases with no gene match: 11. The CDR3 DNA is TGCAGCGTTGAAGATCCTCTTTCTGGCGGGAGGGCCTACAATGAGCAGTTCTTC. Translating it yields CSVEDPLSGGRAYNEQFF.

The J gene is TRBJ2-4, the V gene TRBV5-4, with a possible D match to TRBD2 (6 bases). CDR1 is SGHNT, CDR2 YYREEE, per germline (reference sequence). CDR3 length equals 12 residues. The ends were cut back, 4 bases at V and 10 bases at J, with 12 bases in the middle. The CDR3 nucleotides are TGTGCCAGCAGCCCCAGACGGGGGATTCAGTACTTC. It encodes CASSPRRGIQYF.

The chain uses TRBV30 and TRBJ1-1, with no clear D. CDR3 length equals 12 residues. Trimming left V 6 bases short and J 0 bases short, with 8 bases between. Germline CDR1 and CDR2: GTSNPN and SVGIG (reference sequence). The CDR3 loop is CACATLNTEAFF. The CDR3 DNA reads as TGTGCCTGCGCGACATTGAACACTGAAGCTTTCTTT.